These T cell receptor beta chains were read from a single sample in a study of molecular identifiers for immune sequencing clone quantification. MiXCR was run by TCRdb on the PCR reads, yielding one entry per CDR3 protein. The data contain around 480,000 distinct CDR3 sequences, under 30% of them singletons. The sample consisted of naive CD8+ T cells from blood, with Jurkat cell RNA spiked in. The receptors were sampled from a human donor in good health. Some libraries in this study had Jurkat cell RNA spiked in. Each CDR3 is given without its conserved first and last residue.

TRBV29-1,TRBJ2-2,SAGFDTGELF
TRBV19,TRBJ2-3,ASSIVGDTQY
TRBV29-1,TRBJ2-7,SVGGMYEQY
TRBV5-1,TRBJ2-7,ASSLAASYEQY
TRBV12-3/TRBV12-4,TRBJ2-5,ASRGTSGFQETQY
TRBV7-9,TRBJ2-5,ASSPPWGEETQY
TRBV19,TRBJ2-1,ASSPGGYNEQF
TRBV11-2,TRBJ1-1,ASSSGQHRRIEAF
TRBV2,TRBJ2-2,ASSEAPAGDTGELF
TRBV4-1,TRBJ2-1,ASSQGGSGLEQF
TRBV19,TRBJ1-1,ATSQGANTEAF
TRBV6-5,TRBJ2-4,ASSYRTGLAKNIQY
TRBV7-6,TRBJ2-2,ASSLEAEDGELF
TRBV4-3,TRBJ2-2,ASSQGATGELF
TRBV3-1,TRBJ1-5,ASSQDIEGNPFKLPQH
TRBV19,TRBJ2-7,ASSMVVGYEQY
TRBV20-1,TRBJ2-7,SARDPSGIHEQY
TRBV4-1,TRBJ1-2,ASSLEVWTGGGDSGYT
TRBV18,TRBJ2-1,ASSATGGFEQF
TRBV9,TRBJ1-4,ASSVGQGTNEKLF
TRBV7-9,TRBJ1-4,ASSFQSPVGAGEKLF
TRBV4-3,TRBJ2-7,ASSQDMSQGVSSAPS
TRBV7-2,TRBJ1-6,AHLAGAVNSPLH
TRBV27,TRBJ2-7,ASSLQQGYEQY
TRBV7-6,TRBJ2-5,ASSSADRGFREAQY
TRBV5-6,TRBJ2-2,ASSTGQGLRHTGELF
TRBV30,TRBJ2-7,AWSYDYGTDKY
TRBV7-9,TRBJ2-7,ASSYGASGSHEQY
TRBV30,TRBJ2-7,VWMWQGAYEQY
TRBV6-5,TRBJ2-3,ASSKLAGTDTQY
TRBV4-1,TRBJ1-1,ASSQVRTGEDAEAF
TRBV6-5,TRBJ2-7,ASSYGQGTGEQY
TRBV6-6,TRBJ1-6,ASSPAANSYNSPLH
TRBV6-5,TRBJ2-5,ASSWTGYQETPY
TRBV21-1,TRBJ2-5,ASSHTGAKETQY
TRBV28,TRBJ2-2,ASSPHLSGELF
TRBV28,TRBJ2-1,ASSLRGRRLSRGYNEQF
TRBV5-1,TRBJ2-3,ASSLYITTGYTDTQY
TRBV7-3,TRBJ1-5,ASSLAPGQPQH
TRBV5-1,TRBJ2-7,ASSHGDSHERQY
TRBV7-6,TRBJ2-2,ASSLYSTGKLF
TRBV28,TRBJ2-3,ASRTTSGNADTQY
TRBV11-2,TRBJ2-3,ASSLATGLLDTQY
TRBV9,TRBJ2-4,ASSPPLESNIQY
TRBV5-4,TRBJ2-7,ASSLAVAGGPGEQY
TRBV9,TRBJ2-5,ASSATTGAEPQY
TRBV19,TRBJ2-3,ATGEETDTQY
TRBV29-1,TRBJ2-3,SVIAGGMSTDTQY
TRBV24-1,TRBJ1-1,ATSSGTVMNTEAF
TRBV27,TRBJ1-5,ASSLVSGGLDQPQH
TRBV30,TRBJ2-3,AREGGKGPDTQY
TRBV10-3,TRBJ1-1,ASGDRMNTEAF
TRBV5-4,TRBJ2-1,ASSLPGQRCDEQF
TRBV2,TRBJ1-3,ASKSGYGNTIY
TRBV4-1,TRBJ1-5,ASSHSGTGNQPQH